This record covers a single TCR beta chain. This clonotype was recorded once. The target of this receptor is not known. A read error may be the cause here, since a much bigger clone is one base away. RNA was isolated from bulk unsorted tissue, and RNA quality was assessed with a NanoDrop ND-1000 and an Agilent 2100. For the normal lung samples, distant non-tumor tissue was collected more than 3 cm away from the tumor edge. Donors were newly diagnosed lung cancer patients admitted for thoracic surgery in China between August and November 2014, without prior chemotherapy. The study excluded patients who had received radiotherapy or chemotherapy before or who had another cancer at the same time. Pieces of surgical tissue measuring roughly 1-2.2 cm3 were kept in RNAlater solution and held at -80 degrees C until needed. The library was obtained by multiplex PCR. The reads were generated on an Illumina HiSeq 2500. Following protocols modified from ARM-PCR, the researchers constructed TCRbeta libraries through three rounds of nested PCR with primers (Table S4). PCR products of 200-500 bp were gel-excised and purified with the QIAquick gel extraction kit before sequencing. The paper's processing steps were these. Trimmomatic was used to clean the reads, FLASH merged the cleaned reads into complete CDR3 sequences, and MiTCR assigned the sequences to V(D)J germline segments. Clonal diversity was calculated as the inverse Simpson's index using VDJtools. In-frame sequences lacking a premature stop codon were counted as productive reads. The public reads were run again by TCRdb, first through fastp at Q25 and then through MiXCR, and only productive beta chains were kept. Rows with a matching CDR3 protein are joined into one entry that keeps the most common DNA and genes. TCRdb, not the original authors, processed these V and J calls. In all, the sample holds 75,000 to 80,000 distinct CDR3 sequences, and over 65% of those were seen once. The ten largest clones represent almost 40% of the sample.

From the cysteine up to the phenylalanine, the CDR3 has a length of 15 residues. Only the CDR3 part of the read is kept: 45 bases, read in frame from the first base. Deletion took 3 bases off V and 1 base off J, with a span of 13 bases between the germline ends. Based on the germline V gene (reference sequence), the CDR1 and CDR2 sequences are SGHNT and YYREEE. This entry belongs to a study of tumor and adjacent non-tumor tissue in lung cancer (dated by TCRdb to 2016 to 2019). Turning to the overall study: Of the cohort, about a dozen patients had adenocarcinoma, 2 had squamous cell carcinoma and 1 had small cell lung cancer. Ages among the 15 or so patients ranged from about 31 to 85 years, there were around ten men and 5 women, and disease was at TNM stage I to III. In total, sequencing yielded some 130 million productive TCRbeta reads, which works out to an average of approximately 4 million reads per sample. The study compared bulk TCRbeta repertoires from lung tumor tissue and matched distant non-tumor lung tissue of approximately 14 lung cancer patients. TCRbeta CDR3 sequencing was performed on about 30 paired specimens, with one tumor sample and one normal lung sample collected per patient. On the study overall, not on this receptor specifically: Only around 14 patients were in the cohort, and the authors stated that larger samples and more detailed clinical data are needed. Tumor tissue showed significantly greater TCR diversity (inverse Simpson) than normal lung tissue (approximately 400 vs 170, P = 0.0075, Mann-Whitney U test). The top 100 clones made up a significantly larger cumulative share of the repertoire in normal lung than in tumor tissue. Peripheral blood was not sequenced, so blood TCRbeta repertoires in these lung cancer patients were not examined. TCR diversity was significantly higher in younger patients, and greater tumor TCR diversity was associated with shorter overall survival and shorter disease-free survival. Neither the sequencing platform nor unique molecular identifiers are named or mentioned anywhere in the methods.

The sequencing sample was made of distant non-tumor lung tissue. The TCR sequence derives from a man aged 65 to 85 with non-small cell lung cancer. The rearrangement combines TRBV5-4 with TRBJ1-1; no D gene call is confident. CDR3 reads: CASSSPMGENTEAFF. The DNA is TGTGCCAGCAGCTCACCCATGGGAGAGAACACTGAAGCTTTCTTT.